The source of this TCR beta chain is a study of cytomegalovirus exposure and HLA in healthy donors (dated by TCRdb to about 2017). Study-wide context: According to an earlier analysis of 587 of the donors, some 170 million T cells yielded approximately 120 million unique TCR beta sequences and about 300 Gb of sequence data. High-throughput TCR immunosequencing, statistical association of individual TCRs with disease status, and machine learning were combined to predict cytomegalovirus infection status. The aim of the study was to test whether cataloging public T cell receptors could identify signatures of past pathogen exposure. Alongside the repertoire data, information on donor age, sex, ethnicity and CMV serostatus was compiled. An early release covering roughly 640 HLA-typed donors comprised 250 to 350 gigabases of sequencing data and around 86 million unique TCR sequences. A later genetic analysis used genome-wide SNP genotypes for about 55% of the 666 donors, treating that subset as a discovery cohort. Among under 450 genotyped donors of the cohort, an average of around 240,000 unique TCR beta nucleotide sequences were sequenced per donor, 15% to 20% of them non-productive. HLA typing included class I and class II loci at four-digit resolution. To study patterns of TCR occurrence, a later analysis re-analyzed previously published TCR beta repertoires from several hundred donors and added high-resolution HLA genotyping. Besides the first cohort of around 670 subjects, a separate validation cohort made up of around 120 different subjects was used. An earlier analysis of 587 of the donors used high-throughput TCR beta sequencing to judge whether each TCR beta V gene segment behaved as functional or pseudogenic. Rather than drawing on any new phenotypic data, the later analysis identified candidate immune exposures from TCR beta sequences and the way those sequences occurred across donors. All discovery cohort repertoires had been generated on a single sequencing platform. Using immunosequencing, the study profiled T cell repertoires from fewer than 700 subjects and related those repertoires to cytomegalovirus serostatus. Because of strong linkage in the cohort, five DR-DQ haplotypes were treated as single units for association and clustering. Of the roughly 410 genotyped donors, less than 90% were placed in the genetic ancestry cluster associated with self-reported Caucasian donors. Typing coverage varied by locus: 629-630 donors for A, B, C, DRB1 and DQB1; approximately 500 for DQA1; about 600 for DPA1; about 450 for DPB1.

The library was built by means of the immunoSEQ multiplex PCR assay. A mixture of 60 forward primers for TCR Vbeta segments and 13 reverse primers for TCR Jbeta segments was used in the multiplex PCR. Amplification of the CDR3 region of rearranged TCR beta genes was performed with a multiplex PCR assay on genomic DNA. On the Illumina HiSeq System, the amplified TCR beta libraries were sequenced as 87-base-pair reads. The source study handled its data this way. Across the 670 or so repertoires, a later analysis counted 80 million or so unique TCR beta chains, some 11 million of which were shared by at least two donors. A nearest-neighbor algorithm error-corrected the raw reads and collapsed the reads into unique sequences, merging closely related sequences to remove PCR and sequencing errors. Alignment of CDR3 sequences to IMGT reference sequences was used to assign V, D and J gene segments. Each retained sequence needed at least a six-nucleotide match to both a V gene segment and a J gene segment. Rearrangements were called productive when the CDR3 lacked stop codons and stayed in frame with V and J; all others were non-productive. Following IMGT convention, CDR3 was defined as the stretch from the second conserved V-encoded cysteine up to the conserved J-encoded phenylalanine. Sequences without an unambiguous match to a single V gene segment were excluded from the earlier analysis of 587 of the donors. An earlier analysis of 500 to 600 of the donors classified V segments as functional when productive rearrangements were above 56.7% and as segregating when the standard deviation between donors was above 5%. A statistical classification framework was built for diagnosing cytomegalovirus status from the catalog of TCR beta chain sequences. In a later analysis, TCR nucleotide sequences were compared against IMGT/GENE-DB human TR gene sequences so that V and J genes could be assigned. The TCRdist pipeline was used in a later analysis to assign CDR3 sequences and most-parsimonious VDJ recombination scenarios. In a later analysis, each TCR beta chain was defined by its CDR3 amino acid sequence together with its V-gene family, and reads without a unique V-gene family were excluded. A later analysis removed 550 to 650 highly shared, low-generation-probability nucleotide sequences to deal with suspected cross-contamination and a sequencing artifact. For each public chain, a later analysis derived a clonal expansion index from normalized ranks of inferred template counts within each repertoire. A later analysis computed generation probabilities with a VDJ recombination model fitted to out-of-frame rearrangements, and checked the results against IGoR. In a later analysis, hypergeometric tests were used to score TCR-TCR, TCR-HLA and TCR-CMV co-occurrence, with a repertoire-size bias correction applied to TCR pairs. False discovery rates were estimated in a later analysis by permuting HLA or CMV assignments 20 times. A later analysis grouped co-occurring TCRs with DBSCAN, adding TCRdist sequence similarity when clustering within HLA-allele-positive subsets. Co-occurrence clustering excluded repertoires with fewer than 30,000 or more than 120,000 public chains, plus five with anomalous nucleotide sharing. As stored in TCRdb, this immuneACCESS dataset retains in-frame rearrangements with V and J assigned. A fraction of the clones does not appear; measured against another copy, unresolved V genes explain less than half of the discrepancy, and the remainder lacks a known reason. V and J calls and clone size are copied from that table; D and trimming were computed from the DNA. The sample data list around 91,000 clones, and about three quarters of these were observed just once. The ten largest make up approximately 4.7% of the sample.

Comments on this clone: No cognate antigen has been identified for it. Base-call qualities are not available, and no considerably larger clone is one nucleotide away.

The cohort was made up of about 670 healthy bone marrow donors. At the time of sampling, every cohort member was nominally healthy, though immune exposures that went unrecorded were likely present. The donor was CMV seropositive and belonged to the group of some 290 seropositive cohort members. A peripheral blood sample was provided by each donor, and peripheral blood mononuclear cells were used for TCR beta sequencing. Genomic DNA was extracted from the blood cell samples with the Qiagen DNeasy Blood Extraction Kit. Study-wide conclusions, independent of this receptor: The authors suggested that the approach could potentially be extended to other disease states and immunological phenotypes. In a later analysis, 15,000 to 20,000 TCR beta sequences were associated with specific HLA alleles at a false discovery rate of 0.05. Compared with equally common non-associated chains, HLA-associated TCR beta chains in a later analysis were more clonally expanded and had lower generation probabilities. The study listed 150 to 200 TCR beta chains as associated with cytomegalovirus. In a later analysis, several top co-occurrence clusters were reported to appear linked to parvovirus B19, influenza, CMV and Epstein-Barr virus. V-gene and J-gene trimming of TCR beta chains was associated with a missense DCLRE1C variant in a later genetic analysis, and the association was replicated in an independent cohort. Most CMV-associated TCR beta chains appeared to be HLA-restricted in a later analysis, and the HLA associations seemed to be driven largely by CMV exposure. Strong co-occurrence of HLA alleles, especially DR and DQ, made assigning TCR associations to individual alleles difficult. The classifier was reported to diagnose cytomegalovirus status with high specificity and sensitivity in both the original cohort and the validation cohort. In a later analysis, TCR association rates were found to vary across HLA loci, with the most associated TCRs seen for DRB1 alleles and the fewest for HLA-C alleles. A further reported finding was that TCR beta sequences accurately predicted the HLA-A and HLA-B alleles for most subjects in the first cohort. The sequencing pipeline was judged likely to have produced a cluster of highly shared sequence variants as a technical artifact. In vitro tests confirmed that three of the cytomegalovirus-associated TCR beta chains recognize cytomegalovirus antigens. Most TCR sequences were observed very rarely across donors, whereas some public TCRs were present in many individuals. Only TCR beta chains were sequenced in this cohort, and the absence of alpha or paired-chain data limited detectable features. Correlated functional status among segregating V segments might be attributable to linkage disequilibrium, but an unknown experimental factor could not be ruled out. For the cohort, immune exposure information was limited to CMV serostatus. The earlier analysis of 587 of the donors excluded fewer than 20 rarely observed V segments, including chromosome 9 orphons, because counts were too low. Because HLA typing was unavailable for some donors at each locus, only the typed subset was used in association tests. In an earlier analysis of several hundred of the donors, most TCR beta V segments were observed in productive rearrangements about 87% or about 30% of the time, broadly matching IMGT annotations. The presence/absence analyses assumed that sequencing depth was roughly uniform across donors, and that assumption may not be true. A later genetic analysis reported fewer N-insertions in productive TCRs among donors in an Asian-associated ancestry cluster than the roughly 620-donor mean.

The TCR sequence derives from a male donor in good health and CMV-seropositive. The sequencing input was PBMCs.

The CDR3 protein sequence reads: CASSETTSGGTTQYF. The nucleotide sequence reads TGTGCCAGCAGTGAAACAACTAGCGGGGGGACGACCCAGTACTTC. The V gene is TRBV2 and the J gene is TRBJ2-5; a stretch of 12 junction bases matches TRBD2. The CDR3 spans 15 residues, from the cysteine through the phenylalanine. The DNA shown is the 45-base CDR3, in frame from base 1. Compared with germline, V lacks 2 bases and J lacks 7 bases; bases without a gene match: 5. Based on the germline V gene, the CDR1 and CDR2 sequences are SNHLY and FYNNEI.